This TCR beta chain was captured in a study of identical twins. In germline, CDR1 is SEHNR, CDR2 FQNEAQ (reference sequence). CDR3 length: 12 amino acids. Trimming left V 5 bases short and J 3 bases short, with 8 bases between. TCRdb reprocessed the 5' RACE reads via MiXCR and lists one record per CDR3 protein. This sample has 510,000 or so distinct CDR3 sequences, with around 15% found just once. This clonotype was detected only a few times. Separately, the same data were catalogued under a study of yellow fever vaccine responses in identical twins.

The sample taken for sequencing was CD4+ T cells sorted from blood. The receptor was isolated from a woman between 18 and 29 years old in good health. The chain joins TRBV7-9 to TRBJ2-7; D gene unclear. The CDR3 protein is CASSPQDYEQYF. The CDR3, as DNA: TGTGCCAGCAGCCCCCAGGACTACGAGCAGTACTTC.